Shown below are 7 T cell receptor beta chains from a single sample sequenced in a study of shared clonotypes between healthy human individuals (dated by TCRdb to about 2020). Libraries were built with the immunoSEQ multiplex PCR assay. Here the immuneACCESS table is served through TCRdb, limited to in-frame sequences with V and J called. Missing clones are a known gap in these copies; in checked studies unresolved V genes cover under half, and the rest lacks a known reason. This sample is represented by fewer than 3 million clones; around 93% of them were singletons. The top ten constitute about 0.41% of the sample. Sequenced: naive CD4+ T cells from PBMCs. Taken with the paper, the label for cell subset or site translates to: CD45RA+ positively selected. These receptors were collected from a man between 18 and 29 years old in good health. Some clones in this sample may be carry-over from other donors' samples.

The V call is TRBV29-1, the J call TRBJ2-7; TRBD2 agrees at 7 bases. Germline V lookup: CDR1 SQVTM, CDR2 ANQGSEA. CDR3 length: 13 amino acids. The J segment lost 7 bases and the V segment lost 4 bases, leaving 10 bases of the junction unmatched. The CDR3: CSVAEREVREQYF. In nucleotides, the CDR3 is TGCAGCGTTGCCGAGCGGGAAGTAAGGGAGCAGTACTTC.

The chain is built from TRBV7-9 and TRBJ2-7; TRBD1 matches 11 bases. The length of the CDR3 is 15 residues. Germline assignment: CDR1 SEHNR and CDR2 FQNEAQ (reference sequence). V was pared by 10 bases and J by 7 bases, with 15 bases of the junction left unmatched. CDR3 nucleotide sequence: TGTGCCACAAGCTATCCCGGGACAGGGGGTGGGGAGCAGTACTTC. Its translation: CATSYPGTGGGEQYF.

The chain is built from TRBV11-2 and TRBJ2-2; maybe TRBD1 (5 bases). Trimming shortened V by 3 bases and J by 1 base, and 6 bases separated the two germline ends. CDR3 size: 14 residues. Germline CDR1 is SGHAT and CDR2 is FQNNGV. CDR3 region: CASSFTGNTGELFF. CDR3 sequence (DNA): TGTGCCAGCAGCTTCACAGGGAACACCGGGGAGCTGTTTTTT.

The chain recombines TRBV28 with TRBJ1-2; D perhaps matches TRBD1 (5 bases). Germline loops: CDR1 MDHEN, CDR2 SYDVKM. V was shortened by 4 bases and J by 4 bases, with 13 bases between the two germline ends. CDR3 size: 14 residues. DNA of the CDR3: TGTGCCAGCAGTTCCCCCCGGGGGGGCTATGGCTACACCTTC. It is translated as CASSSPRGGYGYTF.

This chain uses TRBV29-1 with TRBJ1-1; D uncertain. V shed 7 bases and J shed 2 bases, with 14 bases lying between them. The CDR3 totals 13 residues. Germline V lookup: CDR1 SQVTM, CDR2 ANQGSEA. CDR3 protein: CSARAEVNTEAFF. The CDR3, as DNA: TGCAGCGCAAGGGCCGAGGTAAACACTGAAGCTTTCTTT.

Remarks on this clone: An end of the junction does not agree with germline; a read error may underlie this. This chain joins TRBV28 and TRBJ2-5; TRBD1 matches 10 bases. The germline V gene has CDR1 MDHEN and CDR2 SYDVKM. This CDR3 has 15 amino acids. Written as DNA, the CDR3 is TGTGCCAGCAGTATATGGACAGGGGGGGGAGAGACCCAGTACTTC. It yields the protein CASSIWTGGGETQYF.

This chain joins TRBV9 and TRBJ2-7; the D is unclear. Germline V gives CDR1 SGDLS, CDR2 YYNGEE. The CDR3 runs 13 residues. V lost 4 bases to trimming and J lost 6 bases, with 14 bases between them. The CDR3: CASSPQTVSEQYF. The CDR3 nucleotides read TGTGCCAGCAGCCCTCAGACCGTCTCCGAGCAGTACTTC. Complete variable domain (other parts from reference TRBV9 and TRBJ2-7): DSGVTQTPKHLITATGQRVTLRCSPRSGDLSVYWYQQSLDQGLQFLIQYYNGEERAKGNILERFSAQQFPDLHSELNLSSLELGDSALYFCASSPQTVSEQYFGPGTRLTVT.